The present TCR beta chain was sequenced within a study of blood T cell repertoires in COVID-19. The germline CDR1 and CDR2 sequences are MNHEY and SVGAGI. This CDR3 region has 14 residues. Trimming cost V 8 bases and J 1 base, with 14 bases left between them. Generated by immunoSEQ multiplex PCR, the TCRdb table keeps only in-frame clones and is missing some. The sample has a few hundred thousand clones, more than 75% seen once; the top ten hold less than 9.5%. The V and J genes are TRBV6-5 and TRBJ1-1; weak D call: TRBD1 (5 bases). The origin of this receptor is an elderly woman with COVID-19, enrolled during active disease. Material for sequencing was peripheral blood. CDR3 residues: CASGRDGGNTEAFF. CDR3 bases: TGTGCCAGCGGACGGGACGGGGGGAACACTGAAGCTTTCTTT.